This TCR beta chain was sequenced during a study of T cell repertoires in cytomegalovirus infection (dated by TCRdb to about 2019). In the study overall: The peptide stimulations were aimed at well-studied HLA-B-restricted epitopes as well as recently identified HLA-C-restricted CMV epitopes, whose presentation resists viral immunomodulation. The HLA type of each donor mattered for the analysis, because public TCR beta signatures pointed to carriage of CMV infection along with the matching HLA type.

The treatment or condition label on this specimen signifies: in vitro stimulation with specific CMV peptide epitopes to enrich CMV-specific T cells. The CDR3, from cysteine to phenylalanine, totals 15 residues. Just the 45-base CDR3 DNA is kept, in frame starting at base 1. The germline V gene (reference sequence) supplies CDR1 MNHEY and CDR2 SMNVEV. V is reduced by 10 bases and J by 0 bases, leaving a spacing of 16 bases between them. Reads for this sample came from an Illumina HiSeq 1500. TCRdb ran its own pipeline on the public reads, namely fastp trimming at Q25 and MiXCR clone calling, and kept in-frame beta chains. Entries are consolidated by CDR3 protein sequence, retaining the most common genes and DNA. The table for this sample lists fewer than 950,000 distinct CDR3 sequences; around a third of them were counted only once. The ten largest clones add up to around 12% of the sample. General conclusions and limits of the study: In both this cohort and an independent cohort of some 380 donors, the cumulative frequency of public TCR beta family members distinguished carriers of CMV infection plus the relevant HLA type. The ex vivo response was dominated by HLA-C-restricted CMV-specific TCR beta clonotypes, which also provided the single most frequent clonotype in two of eight donors.

Turning to this clonotype: Its binding antigen is unknown. No quality values exist for individual bases; no much larger clone is one base distant.

The chain couples TRBV27 to TRBJ2-1; a weak D assignment points to TRBD2 (6 bases agree). The sample here was cultured CD8+ T cells from PBMCs, taken from culture after CMV antigen stimulation. The sequence was collected from a human donor in good health (CMV status not recorded). Some clones in this sample may be carry-over from other donors' samples. The CDR3 protein sequence reads: CATFLSGSSYNEQFF. The DNA sequence reads TGTGCCACTTTCTTGTCCGGGAGCTCCTACAATGAGCAGTTCTTC.